The rows below give T cell receptor beta chains drawn from one sample of a study of T cells expressing NK-cell markers. TCRdb re-called the 5' RACE reads, yielding one record per CDR3 amino acid sequence without DNA. The listing records fewer than 400,000 distinct CDR3 sequences. The sample consisted of blood T cells: a sorted CD56 or NKG2C T cell subset, CD4+ or CD8+ T cells, or bulk PBMC T cells (not recorded which). The origin of the receptors is a man aged 18 to 69 in good health. Each CDR3 is given with its conserved first and last residue.

CDR3aa	v_gene	j_gene
CASRPPRGAYEQYF	TRBV27	TRBJ2-7
CASSDWKEAFF	TRBV25-1	TRBJ1-1
CASSLDDRDEQYF	TRBV5-6	TRBJ2-7
CASSRAPPGLAGATYEQYF	TRBV27	TRBJ2-7
CASSARGLNTEAFF	TRBV2	TRBJ1-1
CASSLDRGRSYNEQFF	TRBV7-9	TRBJ2-1
CASSSSGPPWGSYNEQFF	TRBV11-1	TRBJ2-1
CASSYYRGSNNEQFF	TRBV6-2/TRBV6-3	TRBJ2-1
CASSQSGLAADTQYF	TRBV7-6	TRBJ2-3
CASSLTGVGNGYTF	TRBV28	TRBJ1-2
CASSAPGQARNTIYF	TRBV6-1	TRBJ1-3
CAISEFASGSSYNEQFF	TRBV10-3	TRBJ2-1
CSVGLQPYNEQFF	TRBV29-1	TRBJ2-1
CASSYGTYGSKQYF	TRBV14	TRBJ2-7
CSARAPQTNEKLFF	TRBV20-1	TRBJ1-4
CASSERVGVQQYF	TRBV25-1	TRBJ2-7
CASSEFRGGAADTQYF	TRBV2	TRBJ2-3
CASKLGTTSYNEQFF	TRBV5-1	TRBJ2-1
CASSLVPASFTGGYTF	TRBV7-2	TRBJ1-2
CSVGTNYGYTF	TRBV29-1	TRBJ1-2
CASSKGQGRHEQYF	TRBV7-3	TRBJ2-7
CASGRDSSGEQYF	TRBV2	TRBJ2-7
CASSVESRGNLGSTQYF	TRBV9	TRBJ2-5
CASSLNRGRVNTEAFF	TRBV5-6	TRBJ1-1
CASSQAETGGWTDTQYF	TRBV3-1	TRBJ2-3
CASRLTGANGYTF	TRBV7-8	TRBJ1-2
CASSPRGLHYGYTF	TRBV12-3/TRBV12-4	TRBJ1-2
CASSVGNEQYF	TRBV6-1	TRBJ2-7
CATSRPPLVHEQFF	TRBV15	TRBJ2-1
CASRPWEGISTDTQYF	TRBV5-1	TRBJ2-3
CASSLQGTQGYNSPLHF	TRBV7-8	TRBJ1-6
CASSQTSDGNTIYF	TRBV5-1	TRBJ1-3
CASSLDPQTEYEQYF	TRBV5-1	TRBJ2-7
CSASGTSSGLSYEQYF	TRBV20-1	TRBJ2-7
CSAREGGRKEKLFF	TRBV20-1	TRBJ1-4
CASSLRGAWTDTQYF	TRBV7-9	TRBJ2-3
CSVGGNEETQYF	TRBV20-1	TRBJ2-5
CASGLAEYTEAFF	TRBV12-5	TRBJ1-1
CASRPRGVDSGNTIYF	TRBV12-3/TRBV12-4	TRBJ1-3
CATLLWHAYEQYF	TRBV5-1	TRBJ2-7
CASSPMFGNTEAFF	TRBV5-1	TRBJ1-1